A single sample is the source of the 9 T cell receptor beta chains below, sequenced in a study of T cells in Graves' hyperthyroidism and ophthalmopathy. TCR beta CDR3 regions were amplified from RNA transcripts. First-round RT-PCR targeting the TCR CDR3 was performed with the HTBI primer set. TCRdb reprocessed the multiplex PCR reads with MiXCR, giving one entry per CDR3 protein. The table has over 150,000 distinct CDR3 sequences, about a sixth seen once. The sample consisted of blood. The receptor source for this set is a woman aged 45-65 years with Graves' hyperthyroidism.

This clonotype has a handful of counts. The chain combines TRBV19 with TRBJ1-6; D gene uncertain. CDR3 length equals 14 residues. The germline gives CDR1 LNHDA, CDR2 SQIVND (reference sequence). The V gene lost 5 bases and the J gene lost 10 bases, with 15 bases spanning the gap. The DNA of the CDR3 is TGTGCCAGTAGTGCCAATCTGGGTAGGTCACCCCTCCACTTT. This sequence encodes CASSANLGRSPLHF.

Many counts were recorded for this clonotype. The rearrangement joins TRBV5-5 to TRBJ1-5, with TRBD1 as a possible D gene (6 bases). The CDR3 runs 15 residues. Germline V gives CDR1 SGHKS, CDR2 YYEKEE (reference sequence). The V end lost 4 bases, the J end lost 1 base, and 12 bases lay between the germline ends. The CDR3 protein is CASSMDSLSNQPQHF. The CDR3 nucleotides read TGTGCCAGCAGCATGGACAGTCTAAGCAATCAGCCCCAGCATTTT.

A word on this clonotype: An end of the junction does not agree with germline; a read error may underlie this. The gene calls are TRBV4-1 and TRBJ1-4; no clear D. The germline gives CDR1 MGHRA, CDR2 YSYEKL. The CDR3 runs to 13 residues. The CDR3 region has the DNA TGCGCCAGCAGGCAAGATAACGGTGAAAAACTGTTTTTT. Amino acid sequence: CASRQDNGEKLFF.

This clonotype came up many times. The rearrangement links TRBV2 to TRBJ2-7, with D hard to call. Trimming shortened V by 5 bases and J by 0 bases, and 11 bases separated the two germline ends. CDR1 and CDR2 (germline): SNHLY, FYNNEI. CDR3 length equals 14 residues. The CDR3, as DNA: TGTGCCAGCAGTATGGGGTCTAGCTCCTACGAGCAGTACTTC. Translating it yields CASSMGSSSYEQYF.

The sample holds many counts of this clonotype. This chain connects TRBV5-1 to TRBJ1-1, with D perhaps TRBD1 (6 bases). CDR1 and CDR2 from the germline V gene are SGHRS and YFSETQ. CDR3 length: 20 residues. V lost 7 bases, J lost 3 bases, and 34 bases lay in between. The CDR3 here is CASRRKGGARVRLSHTEAFF. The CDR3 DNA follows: TGCGCCAGCCGCAGAAAAGGGGGGGCGCGGGTTCGCCTATCGCACACTGAAGCTTTCTTT.

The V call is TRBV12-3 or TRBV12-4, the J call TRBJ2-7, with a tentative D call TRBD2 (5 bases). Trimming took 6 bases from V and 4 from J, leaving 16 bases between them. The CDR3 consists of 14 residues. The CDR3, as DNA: TGTGCCAGCAGCTACCCGGGAACAAAGTACGAGCAGTACTTC. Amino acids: CASSYPGTKYEQYF.

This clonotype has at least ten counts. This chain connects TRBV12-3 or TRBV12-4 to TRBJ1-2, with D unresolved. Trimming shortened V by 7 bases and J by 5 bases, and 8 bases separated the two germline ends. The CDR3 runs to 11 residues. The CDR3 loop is CASTRYYGYTF. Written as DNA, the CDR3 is TGTGCCAGCACCCGCTATTATGGCTACACCTTC.

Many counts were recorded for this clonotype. The CDR3 sequence is CASSLLVNYGYTF. The DNA for the CDR3 is TGTGCCAGCAGCTTATTGGTCAACTATGGCTACACCTTC. The V and J genes are TRBV7-6 and TRBJ1-2; unclear D gene. The CDR3 extends over 13 amino acids. The V gene's germline CDR1 is SGHVS and CDR2 FNYEAQ. Between the trimmed V and J ends, which lost 2 bases and 2 bases, there was a span of 6 bases.

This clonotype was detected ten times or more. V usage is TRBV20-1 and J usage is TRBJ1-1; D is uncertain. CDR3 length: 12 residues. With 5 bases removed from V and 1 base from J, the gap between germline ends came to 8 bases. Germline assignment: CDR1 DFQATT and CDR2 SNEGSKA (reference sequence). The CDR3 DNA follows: TGCAGTGCTCCCGCGGGGAACACTGAAGCTTTCTTT. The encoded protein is CSAPAGNTEAFF.